The source of this TCR beta chain is a study of T cells in Graves' hyperthyroidism and ophthalmopathy. Study-wide background: Peripheral blood was obtained at initial diagnosis, preceding any treatment.

TCR beta CDR3 region amplification was performed from RNA transcripts. First-round RT-PCR of the TCR CDR3 relied on the HTBI primer set. TCRdb called the multiplex PCR reads again in MiXCR, with one record for every CDR3 protein. The sample contains 480,000 or so distinct CDR3 sequences, around an eighth of which appear only once. The length of the CDR3 is 13 residues. The V segment lost 4 bases and the J segment 4 bases; nucleotides outside the gene matches: 3. Germline values: CDR1 SGHRS, CDR2 YFSETQ. This clonotype was obtained from a woman aged 18-35 years with Graves' hyperthyroidism. The chain is built from TRBV5-1 and TRBJ2-5, with 8 nucleotides matching TRBD1. The specimen was blood. The CDR3 region has the DNA TGCGCCAGCAGCAGCAGGGGGCGAGAGACCCAGTACTTC. This codes for CASSSRGRETQYF.